This T cell receptor (beta chain) was sequenced for a study of identical twins. Findings of the study overall: The study found that models underestimated out-of-frame TCR alpha sharing in monozygotic twins.

Germline CDR1 DFQATT, CDR2 SNEGSKA (reference sequence). Deletions cut 1 base from V and 1 base from J, with 14 bases between. This CDR3 region has 16 residues. Points on this clonotype: Antigen specificity is unknown.

cDNA molecules carried unique molecular identifiers, and template switching added a universal primer site. TCRdb called the 5' RACE reads again in MiXCR, with one record for every CDR3 protein. This table has 1.5 million to 2 million distinct CDR3 sequences, more than 30% appearing once. The V call is TRBV20-1, the J call TRBJ1-5; D ambiguous. The sequencing input was cord blood. This receptor was taken from a newborn girl in good health. CDR3 coding DNA: TGCAGTGCTAGAGTTGCGTCGTCCTGGAGCAATCAGCCCCAGCATTTT. It yields the protein CSARVASSWSNQPQHF.